This T cell receptor (beta chain) was documented in a study of T cells in Graves' hyperthyroidism and ophthalmopathy. Amplification yielded TCR beta CDR3 regions, with RNA transcripts as the source. During a first-round RT-PCR of the TCR CDR3, the HTBI primer set was used. MiXCR was run by TCRdb on the multiplex PCR reads, yielding one entry per CDR3 protein. This table holds some 720,000 distinct CDR3 sequences, 16% found once. The V end was cut by 4 bases, the J end by 2 bases, with 13 bases between. Germline V gene lookup returns CDR1 SGDLS and CDR2 YYNGEE. The CDR3 contains 14 residues. This clonotype occurred a few times.

The TCR sequence derives from a man younger than 35 with Graves' hyperthyroidism. The chain is built from TRBV9 and TRBJ2-7, with D hard to call. Material: blood. The CDR3 region has the DNA TGTGCCAGCAGCCCATCGGGCACCACCTACGAGCAGTACTTC. Its protein product is CASSPSGTTYEQYF.